A selection of T cell receptor beta chains follows, all from one sample in a study of blood T cell repertoires in COVID-19. Generated by immunoSEQ multiplex PCR, the TCRdb table keeps only in-frame clones and is missing some. The sample shows about 200,000 clones, around 81% of them seen only once. Sequenced material: PBMCs or T cells enriched from blood (not recorded which). The receptors stem from a man in his forties who had recovered from COVID-19. The CDR3 runs from the conserved cysteine through the conserved F or W. A D gene is named only where the DNA matches it firmly. Clone size is given for some rows only: seen once, a few or many times, or a class if the clone is expanded.

TRBV3-1/TRBV3-2	TRBJ1-6	.	.	CASSLITGNSPLHF	TGTGCCAGCAGCCTCATAACAGGGAATTCACCCCTCCACTTT
TRBV7-9	TRBJ2-7	.	few	CASQSTVYYEQYF	TGTGCCAGCCAATCGACAGTTTACTACGAGCAGTACTTC
TRBV5-1	TRBJ1-2	TRBD1	once	CASSLGDRSLYGYTF	TGCGCCAGCAGCTTGGGGGACAGGTCGCTCTATGGCTACACCTTC
TRBV6-5	TRBJ2-1	TRBD2	.	CASSKLAGEYNEQFF	TGTGCCAGCAGTAAACTAGCGGGGGAATACAATGAGCAGTTCTTC
TRBV12-5	TRBJ2-7	.	.	CASGLGIRGEQYF	TGTGCTAGTGGTTTGGGGATCCGGGGCGAGCAGTACTTC
TRBV5-1	TRBJ2-5	.	once	CASNPSGPHTGETQYF	TGCGCCAGCAACCCGAGCGGACCCCATACTGGTGAGACCCAGTACTTC
TRBV12-3/TRBV12-4	TRBJ2-1	.	.	CASSRGVGNEQFF	TGTGCCAGCAGTCGCGGGGTAGGGAATGAGCAGTTCTTC
TRBV6-5	TRBJ1-2	TRBD1	.	CASSRRTGIYGYTF	TGTGCCAGCAGTCGAAGGACAGGGATCTATGGCTACACCTTC
TRBV6-5	TRBJ2-2	TRBD1	.	CASPRKGAESGELFF	TGTGCCAGCCCCAGAAAGGGGGCGGAATCCGGGGAGCTGTTTTTT
TRBV7-9	TRBJ1-3	TRBD1	.	CASSSSRGPGNTIYF	TGTGCCAGCAGCTCCTCGAGGGGGCCAGGAAACACCATATATTTT
TRBV11-2	TRBJ1-5	TRBD1	.	CASSLGQGLNQPQHF	TGTGCCAGCAGCTTAGGACAGGGTCTCAATCAGCCCCAGCATTTT
TRBV7-8	TRBJ2-3	.	once	CASSPQEDTQYF	TGTGCCAGCAGCCCCCAGGAAGATACGCAGTATTTT
TRBV6-5	TRBJ1-6	TRBD1	.	CASTGEGAFSPLHF	TGTGCCAGCACCGGTGAGGGGGCCTTTTCACCCCTCCACTTT
TRBV3-1/TRBV3-2	TRBJ2-5	.	.	CASRARGTGTQYF	TGTGCCAGCAGGGCCAGGGGTACGGGGACCCAGTACTTC
TRBV7-9	TRBJ1-5	.	.	CASSPNRDAQPQHF	TGTGCCAGCAGTCCTAACAGGGATGCTCAGCCCCAGCATTTT
TRBV20-1	TRBJ1-1	.	.	CRAVLNTEAFF	TGCAGGGCCGTCCTGAACACTGAAGCTTTCTTT
TRBV7-9	TRBJ1-5	.	.	CASSHGGQPQHF	TGTGCCAGCAGCCACGGGGGTCAGCCCCAGCATTTT
TRBV4-1	TRBJ2-2	.	.	CASSRYYYTGSGPGELFF	TGCGCCAGCAGCCGCTACTACTACACAGGGTCAGGGCCCGGGGAGCTGTTTTTT
TRBV3-1/TRBV3-2	TRBJ1-3	.	once	CASSQVRVPISGNTIYF	TGTGCCAGCAGCCAAGTGAGGGTCCCCATTTCCGGAAACACCATATATTTT
TRBV2	TRBJ1-1	.	.	CASKRYRANTEAFF	TGTGCCAGCAAAAGATACAGGGCGAACACTGAAGCTTTCTTT
TRBV5-4	TRBJ1-2	.	.	CASSLPSNYGYTF	TGTGCCAGCAGCTTGCCCTCTAACTATGGCTACACCTTC
TRBV2	TRBJ2-2	.	few	CASSGQGAGELFF	TGTGCCAGCAGTGGGCAGGGTGCCGGGGAGCTGTTTTTT
TRBV7-9	TRBJ1-3	TRBD1	few	CASRPGTGLGNTIYF	TGTGCCAGCAGGCCCGGGACAGGGCTTGGAAACACCATATATTTT
TRBV19	TRBJ2-7	.	.	CASSISSGRRYEQYF	TGTGCCAGTAGTATTTCAAGCGGGCGCAGGTACGAGCAGTACTTC
TRBV11-1	TRBJ2-7	TRBD2	.	CASSPGGGPYEQYF	TGTGCCAGCAGCCCCGGGGGGGGACCCTACGAGCAGTACTTC
TRBV27	TRBJ2-1	TRBD1	many	CASSMTGSLYNEQFF	TGTGCCAGCAGCATGACAGGGAGTCTCTACAATGAGCAGTTCTTC
TRBV5-4	TRBJ2-7	TRBD1	.	CASSPAGTGQYEQYF	TGTGCCAGCAGCCCTGCCGGGACAGGGCAATACGAGCAGTACTTC
TRBV23-1	TRBJ2-7	TRBD1	.	CASGTGALYEQYF	TGCGCCAGCGGGACAGGGGCCCTCTACGAGCAGTACTTC
TRBV2	TRBJ1-2	TRBD1	once	CASSNKGTGGGYTF	TGTGCCAGCAGTAATAAGGGGACAGGGGGCGGCTACACCTTC
TRBV12-3/TRBV12-4	TRBJ2-3	.	once	CASSLESGFKYF	TGTGCCAGCAGTTTAGAATCGGGGTTCAAGTATTTT